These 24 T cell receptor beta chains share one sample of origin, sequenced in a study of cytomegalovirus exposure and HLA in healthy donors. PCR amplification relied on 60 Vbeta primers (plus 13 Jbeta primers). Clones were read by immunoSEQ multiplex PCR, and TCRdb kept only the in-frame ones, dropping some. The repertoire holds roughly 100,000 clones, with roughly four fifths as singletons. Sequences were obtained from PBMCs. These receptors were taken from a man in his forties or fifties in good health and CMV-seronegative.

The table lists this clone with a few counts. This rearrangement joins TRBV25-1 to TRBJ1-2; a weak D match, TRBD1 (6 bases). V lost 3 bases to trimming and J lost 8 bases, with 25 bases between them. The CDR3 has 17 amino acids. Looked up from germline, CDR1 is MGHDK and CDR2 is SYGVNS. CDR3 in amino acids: CASSEQPIFGTYLGYTF. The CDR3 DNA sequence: TGTGCCAGCAGTGAGCAACCGATTTTCGGGACATATTTAGGCTACACCTTC.

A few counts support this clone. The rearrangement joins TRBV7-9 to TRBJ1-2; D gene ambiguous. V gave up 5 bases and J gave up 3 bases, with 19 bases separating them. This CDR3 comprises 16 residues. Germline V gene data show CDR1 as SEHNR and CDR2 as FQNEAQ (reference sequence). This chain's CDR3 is CASSPRLAREHYGYTF. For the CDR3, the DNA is TGTGCCAGCAGCCCCCGGTTGGCGAGGGAACACTATGGCTACACCTTC.

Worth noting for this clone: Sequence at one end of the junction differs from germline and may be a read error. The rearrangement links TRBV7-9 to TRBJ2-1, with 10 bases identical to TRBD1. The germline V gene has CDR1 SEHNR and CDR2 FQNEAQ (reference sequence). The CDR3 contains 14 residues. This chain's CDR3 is CSSTLGQGMDEQFF. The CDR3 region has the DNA TGTTCCAGCACCCTGGGACAGGGGATGGATGAGCAGTTCTTC. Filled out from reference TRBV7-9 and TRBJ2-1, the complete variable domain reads DTGVSQNPRHKITKRGQNVTFRCDPISEHNRLYWYRQTLGQGPEFLTYFQNEAQLEKSRLLSDRFSAERPKGSFSTLEIQRTEQGDSAMYLCSSTLGQGMDEQFFGPGTRLTVL.

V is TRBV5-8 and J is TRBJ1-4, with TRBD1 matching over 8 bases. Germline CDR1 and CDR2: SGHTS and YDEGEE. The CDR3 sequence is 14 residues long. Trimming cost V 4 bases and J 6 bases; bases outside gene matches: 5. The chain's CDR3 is CASSLGQGYEKLFF. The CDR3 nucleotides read TGTGCCAGCAGCCTCGGACAGGGATATGAAAAACTGTTTTTT.

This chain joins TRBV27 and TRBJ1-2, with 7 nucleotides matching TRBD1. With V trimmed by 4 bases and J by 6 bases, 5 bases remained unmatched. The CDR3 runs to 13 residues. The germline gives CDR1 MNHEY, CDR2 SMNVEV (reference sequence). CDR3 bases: TGTGCCAGCAGTTACTCACAGGGGCATGGCTACACCTTC. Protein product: CASSYSQGHGYTF.

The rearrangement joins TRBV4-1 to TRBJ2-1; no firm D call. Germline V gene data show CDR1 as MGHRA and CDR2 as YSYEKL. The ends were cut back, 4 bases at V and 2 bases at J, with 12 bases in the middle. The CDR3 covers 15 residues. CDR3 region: CASSLLVAAYNEQFF. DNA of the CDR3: TGCGCCAGCAGCCTCCTCGTGGCAGCCTACAATGAGCAGTTCTTC.

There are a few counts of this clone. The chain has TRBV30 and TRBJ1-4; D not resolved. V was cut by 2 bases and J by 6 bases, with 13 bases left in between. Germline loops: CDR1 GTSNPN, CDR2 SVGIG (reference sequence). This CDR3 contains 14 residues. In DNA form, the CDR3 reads TGTGCCTGGAGTCCCACGGGTAGTTATGAAAAACTGTTTTTT. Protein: CAWSPTGSYEKLFF.

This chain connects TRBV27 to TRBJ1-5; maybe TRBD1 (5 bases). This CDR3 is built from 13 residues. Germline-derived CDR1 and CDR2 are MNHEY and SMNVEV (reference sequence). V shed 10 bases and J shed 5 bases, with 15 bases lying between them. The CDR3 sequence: CATRRENHQPQHF. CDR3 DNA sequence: TGTGCCACCCGCAGGGAAAATCATCAGCCCCAGCATTTT.

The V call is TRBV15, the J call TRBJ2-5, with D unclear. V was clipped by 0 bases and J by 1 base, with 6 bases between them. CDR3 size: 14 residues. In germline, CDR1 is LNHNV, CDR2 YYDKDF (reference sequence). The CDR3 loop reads CATSRELLQETQYF. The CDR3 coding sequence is TGTGCCACCAGCAGAGAACTACTCCAAGAGACCCAGTACTTC.

The CDR3 sequence is CASSPRDSDSYGYTF. The CDR3 DNA follows: TGCGCCAGCAGTCCTCGGGACAGCGACTCGTATGGCTACACCTTC. The chain is built from TRBV5-1 and TRBJ1-2; 7 bases align to TRBD1. Germline CDR1 and CDR2: SGHRS and YFSETQ. This CDR3 has 15 amino acids. Trimming took 5 bases from V and 5 from J; bases not matched to a gene: 12. Full variable domain (missing parts from reference TRBV5-1 and TRBJ1-2): KAGVTQTPRYLIKTRGQQVTLSCSPISGHRSVSWYQQTPGQGLQFLFEYFSETQRNKGNFPGRFSGRQFSNSRSEMNVSTLELGDSALYLCASSPRDSDSYGYTFGSGTRLTVV.

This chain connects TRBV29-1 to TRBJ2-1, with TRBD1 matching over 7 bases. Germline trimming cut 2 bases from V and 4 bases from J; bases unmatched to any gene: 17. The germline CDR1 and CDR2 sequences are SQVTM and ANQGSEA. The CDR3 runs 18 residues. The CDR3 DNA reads TGCAGCGTTGAACTAAGATTGGGCCGCAGGGGGTCGTACAATGAGCAGTTCTTC. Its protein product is CSVELRLGRRGSYNEQFF.

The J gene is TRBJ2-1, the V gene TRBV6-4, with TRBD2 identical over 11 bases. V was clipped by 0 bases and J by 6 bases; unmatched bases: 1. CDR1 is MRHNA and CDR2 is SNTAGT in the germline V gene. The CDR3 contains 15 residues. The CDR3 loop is CASSDSSGGANEQFF. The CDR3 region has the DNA TGTGCCAGCAGTGACTCTAGCGGGGGGGCCAATGAGCAGTTCTTC.

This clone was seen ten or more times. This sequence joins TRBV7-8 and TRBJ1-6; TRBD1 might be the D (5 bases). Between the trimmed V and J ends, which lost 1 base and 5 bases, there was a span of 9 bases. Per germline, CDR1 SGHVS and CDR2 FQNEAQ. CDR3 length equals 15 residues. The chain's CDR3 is CASSLDHRNNSPLHF. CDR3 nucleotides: TGTGCCAGCAGCTTAGATCACAGGAATAATTCACCCCTCCACTTT.

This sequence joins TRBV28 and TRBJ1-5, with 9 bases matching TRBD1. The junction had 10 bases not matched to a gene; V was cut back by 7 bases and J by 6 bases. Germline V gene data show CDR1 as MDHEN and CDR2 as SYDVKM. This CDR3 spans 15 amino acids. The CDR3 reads CASKTGGAGIQPQHF. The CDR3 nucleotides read TGTGCCAGCAAAACAGGGGGCGCGGGGATTCAGCCCCAGCATTTT.

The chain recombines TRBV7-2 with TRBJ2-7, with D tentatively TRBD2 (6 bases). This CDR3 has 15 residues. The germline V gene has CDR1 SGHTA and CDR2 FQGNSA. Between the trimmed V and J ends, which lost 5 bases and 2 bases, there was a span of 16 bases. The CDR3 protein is CASSPAAASAYEQYF. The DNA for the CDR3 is TGTGCCAGCAGCCCCGCCGCGGCTAGCGCCTACGAGCAGTACTTC. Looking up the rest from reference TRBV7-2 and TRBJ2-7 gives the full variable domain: GAGVSQSPSNKVTEKGKDVELRCDPISGHTALYWYRQSLGQGLEFLIYFQGNSAPDKSGLPSDRFSAERTGGSVSTLTIQRTQQEDSAVYLCASSPAAASAYEQYFGPGTRLTVT.

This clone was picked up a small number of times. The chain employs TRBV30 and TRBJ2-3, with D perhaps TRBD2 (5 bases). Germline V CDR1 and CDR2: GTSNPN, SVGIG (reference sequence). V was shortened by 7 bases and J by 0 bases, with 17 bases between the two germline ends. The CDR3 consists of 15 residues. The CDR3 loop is CALDLTGGSTDTQYF. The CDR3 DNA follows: TGTGCCTTGGATCTGACCGGCGGGAGCACAGATACGCAGTATTTT.

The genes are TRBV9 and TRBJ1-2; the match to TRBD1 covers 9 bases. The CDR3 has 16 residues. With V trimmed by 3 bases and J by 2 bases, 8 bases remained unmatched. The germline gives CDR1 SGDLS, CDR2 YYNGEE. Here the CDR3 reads CASSGYGTGTNYGYTF. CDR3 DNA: TGTGCCAGCAGCGGATACGGGACAGGGACGAACTATGGCTACACCTTC.

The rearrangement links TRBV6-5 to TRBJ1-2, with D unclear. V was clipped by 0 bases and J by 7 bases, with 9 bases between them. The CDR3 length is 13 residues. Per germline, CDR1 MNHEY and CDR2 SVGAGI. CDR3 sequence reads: CASSYSESRGYTF. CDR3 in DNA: TGTGCCAGCAGTTACTCGGAGAGTCGTGGCTACACCTTC.

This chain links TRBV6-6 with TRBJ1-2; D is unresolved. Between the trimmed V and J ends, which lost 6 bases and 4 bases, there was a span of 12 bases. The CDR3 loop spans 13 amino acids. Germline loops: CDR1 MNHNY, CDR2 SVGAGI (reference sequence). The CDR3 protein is CASSYGDTYGYTF. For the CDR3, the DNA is TGTGCCAGCAGCTACGGAGATACCTATGGCTACACCTTC.

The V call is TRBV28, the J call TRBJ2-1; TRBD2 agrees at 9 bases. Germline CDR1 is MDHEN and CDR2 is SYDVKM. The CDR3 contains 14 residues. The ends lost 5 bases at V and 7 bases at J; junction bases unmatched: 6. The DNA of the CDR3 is TGTGCCAGCAGTAACGCGGGAGGGCAGAATGAGCAGTTCTTC. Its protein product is CASSNAGGQNEQFF. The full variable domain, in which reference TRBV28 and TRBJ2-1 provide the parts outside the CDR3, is DVKVTQSSRYLVKRTGEKVFLECVQDMDHENMFWYRQDPGLGLRLIYFSYDVKMKEKGDIPEGYSVSREKKERFSLILESASTNQTSMYLCASSNAGGQNEQFFGPGTRLTVL.

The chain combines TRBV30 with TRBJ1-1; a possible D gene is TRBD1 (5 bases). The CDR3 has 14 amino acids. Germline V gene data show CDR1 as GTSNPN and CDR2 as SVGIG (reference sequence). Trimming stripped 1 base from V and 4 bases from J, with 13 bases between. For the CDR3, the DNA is TGTGCCTGGAGTGAACCCCGCGGGGGCACTGAAGCTTTCTTT. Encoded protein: CAWSEPRGGTEAFF.

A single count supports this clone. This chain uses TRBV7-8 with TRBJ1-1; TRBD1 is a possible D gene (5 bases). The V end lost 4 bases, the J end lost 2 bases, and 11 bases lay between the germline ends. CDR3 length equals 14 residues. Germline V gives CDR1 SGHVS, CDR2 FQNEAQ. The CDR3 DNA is TGTGCCAGCAGCTACTACGGGGGTAACACTGAAGCTTTCTTT. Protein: CASSYYGGNTEAFF.

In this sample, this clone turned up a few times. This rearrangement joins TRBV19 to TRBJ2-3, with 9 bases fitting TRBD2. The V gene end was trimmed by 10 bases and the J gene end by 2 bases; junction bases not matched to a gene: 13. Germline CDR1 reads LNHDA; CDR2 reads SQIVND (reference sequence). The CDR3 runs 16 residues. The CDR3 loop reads CATVPSSGSPTDTQYF. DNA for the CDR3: TGTGCCACGGTTCCCAGTAGCGGGAGTCCCACAGATACGCAGTATTTT.

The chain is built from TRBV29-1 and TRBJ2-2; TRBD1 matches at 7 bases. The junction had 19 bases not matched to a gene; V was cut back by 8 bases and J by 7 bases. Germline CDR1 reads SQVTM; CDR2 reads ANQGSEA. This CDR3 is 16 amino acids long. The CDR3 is CSPPSSDRAHDGELFF. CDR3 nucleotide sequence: TGCAGCCCCCCTTCCAGTGACAGGGCCCACGACGGGGAGCTGTTTTTT.